The 30 T cell receptor beta chains presented below share a single source sample, sequenced in a study of T cells after posttransplantation cyclophosphamide. Busulfan-fludarabine conditioning, marrow transplant, and cyclophosphamide on days +3 and +4 were administered. The data were produced by immunoSEQ multiplex PCR, yet TCRdb's version contains in-frame clones alone and is incomplete. Found here are around 10,000 clones, about 85% of them singletons; the top ten hold 15%. The sample here was PBMCs, taken 1,700 to 2,000 days after allogeneic stem cell transplant with posttransplant cyclophosphamide. These receptor sequences come from a female patient in her fifties who received an allogeneic stem cell transplant from a related donor, was CMV-positive, and had no GVHD. Some T cells may possibly be graft donor cells.

The chain carries TRBV5-6 and TRBJ2-5; TRBD1 might be the D (6 bases). V lost 1 base and J lost 1, with 11 bases in between. CDR1 and CDR2 from the germline V gene are SGHDT and YYEEEE. The CDR3 is 15 residues long. The CDR3 spells CASSLIKGGQETQYF. CDR3 sequence (DNA): TGTGCCAGCAGCTTGATCAAAGGGGGCCAAGAGACCCAGTACTTC.

The sample holds one count of this clone. This chain connects TRBV25-1 to TRBJ2-7; D ambiguous. CDR1 MGHDK and CDR2 SYGVNS come from the germline V gene. This CDR3 has 11 amino acids. Trimming pared 1 base from V and 5 bases from J, leaving 3 bases between. This chain's CDR3 is CASSEFDEQYF. As DNA, the CDR3 is TGTGCCAGCAGTGAATTCGACGAGCAGTACTTC.

The chain joins TRBV7-9 to TRBJ2-3; 11 bases are a match to TRBD1. This CDR3 region has 15 residues. Germline loops: CDR1 SEHNR, CDR2 FQNEAQ (reference sequence). V lost 4 bases, J lost 2 bases, and 2 bases stayed unmatched. CDR3 residues: CASSWGQGDTDTQYF. DNA of the CDR3: TGTGCCAGCAGCTGGGGACAGGGGGACACAGATACGCAGTATTTT.

The genes are TRBV6-5 and TRBJ2-5; 10 bases match TRBD2. V shed 2 bases and J 7 bases; nucleotides not matched to a gene: 10. CDR3 length: 16 residues. CDR1 and CDR2 from the germline V gene are MNHEY and SVGAGI. CDR3 bases: TGTGCCAGCAGTTACCCCCCGGGAGCGGGAGGGGGGACCCAGTACTTC. Its protein is CASSYPPGAGGGTQYF.

V is TRBV28 and J is TRBJ1-5; D unclear. The V end lost 7 bases, the J end lost 3 bases, and 16 bases lay between the germline ends. There are 15 residues in the CDR3. Per germline, CDR1 MDHEN and CDR2 SYDVKM. CDR3 sequence (DNA): TGTGCCAGCACTCTAGCCCGGGTCTACAATCAGCCCCAGCATTTT. This gives the protein CASTLARVYNQPQHF.

The V call is TRBV11-1, the J call TRBJ1-5; D not resolved. The CDR3 contains 13 residues. Trimming took 1 base from V and 7 from J, leaving 8 bases between them. Germline V gene lookup returns CDR1 SGHAT and CDR2 FQDESV (reference sequence). The CDR3: CASSLGLEQPQHF. CDR3 coding DNA: TGTGCCAGCAGCTTAGGACTAGAGCAGCCCCAGCATTTT.

This chain joins TRBV7-9 and TRBJ2-2, with TRBD1 matching over 8 bases. Germline CDR1 and CDR2: SEHNR and FQNEAQ (reference sequence). The trim removed 5 bases at V and 7 bases at J, leaving 12 bases unmatched. This CDR3 spans 16 amino acids. As DNA, the CDR3 is TGTGCCAGCAGCCACCCTCAGGGGGCTGACAGCGGGGAGCTGTTTTTT. Translating it yields CASSHPQGADSGELFF.

This chain links TRBV19 with TRBJ2-7; 10 positions agree with TRBD1. The V segment lost 10 bases and the J segment 4 bases; nucleotides outside the gene matches: 10. Per the germline V gene, CDR1 is LNHDA and CDR2 is SQIVND (reference sequence). The CDR3 is 14 amino acids. The CDR3 DNA reads TGTGCCACCTCCTCCGGGACAGGGGCTTACGAGCAGTACTTC. Translated, it gives CATSSGTGAYEQYF.

The chain links TRBV4-2 to TRBJ2-7; 8 positions agree with TRBD2. The V gene end was trimmed by 2 bases and the J gene end by 5 bases; junction bases not matched to a gene: 5. This CDR3 has 14 amino acids. Germline V lookup: CDR1 LGHNA, CDR2 YNFKEQ. Here the CDR3 reads CASSQMAGGHEQYF. The CDR3 bases are TGTGCCAGCAGCCAAATGGCGGGAGGCCACGAGCAGTACTTC.

This chain connects TRBV9 to TRBJ2-5; 12 nucleotides match TRBD2. V was clipped by 3 bases and J by 5 bases; unmatched bases: 11. This CDR3 contains 17 residues. Germline lookup yields CDR1 SGDLS and CDR2 YYNGEE. CDR3 amino acids: CASSARGLAGRPETQYF. The CDR3 nucleotides are TGTGCCAGCAGCGCCCGGGGACTAGCGGGCCGTCCTGAGACCCAGTACTTC. The full variable domain, its missing parts supplied by reference TRBV9 and TRBJ2-5, is DSGVTQTPKHLITATGQRVTLRCSPRSGDLSVYWYQQSLDQGLQFLIQYYNGEERAKGNILERFSAQQFPDLHSELNLSSLELGDSALYFCASSARGLAGRPETQYFGPGTRLLVL.

This chain links TRBV28 with TRBJ2-7, with a weak D call TRBD1 (6 bases). CDR1 and CDR2 from the germline V gene are MDHEN and SYDVKM. Deletions cut 6 bases from V and 0 bases from J, with 12 bases between. The CDR3 is 14 residues long. The CDR3 DNA sequence: TGTGCCAGCAGGCCTGTGGACAGCTCCTACGAGCAGTACTTC. The encoded protein is CASRPVDSSYEQYF.

This clone was observed once. The rearrangement joins TRBV6-6 to TRBJ2-7; D gene uncertain. Trimming removed 4 bases from V and 2 bases from J, with 12 bases in between. The CDR3 runs 14 residues. Per the germline V gene, CDR1 is MNHNY and CDR2 is SVGAGI (reference sequence). The CDR3 DNA sequence: TGTGCCAGCAGTTCCAGTACCAGGACCTACGAGCAGTACTTC. Translated: CASSSSTRTYEQYF.

This clone was detected once. V is TRBV29-1 and J is TRBJ2-7, with TRBD2 matching over 8 bases. The CDR3 is 13 amino acids. Germline CDR1 reads SQVTM; CDR2 reads ANQGSEA. Trimming at V came to 6 bases and at J to 4 bases, leaving 8 bases not matched to a gene. For the CDR3, the DNA is TGCAGCGTCTCAGCGGGGGCGAATTACGAGCAGTACTTC. It codes for CSVSAGANYEQYF.

In its sample, this clone was seen once. The junction and the germline gene differ at one end; a read error may be behind it. The rearrangement uses TRBV6-4 and TRBJ2-7, with D tentatively TRBD1 (6 bases). The CDR3 length is 18 residues. CDR1 is MRHNA, CDR2 SNTAGT, per germline. The CDR3 bases are TGTGCCAGCAGTGAAATACCCCCCCACGAGCCGGGACATCCGTCGGCAAACTTC. Translated, it gives CASSEIPPHEPGHPSANF.

The chain carries TRBV30 and TRBJ1-2; D is unclear. The CDR3 sequence is 12 residues long. The germline V gene has CDR1 GTSNPN and CDR2 SVGIG (reference sequence). Trimming took 1 base from V and 4 from J, leaving 7 bases between them. CDR3 in amino acids: CAWSANFYGYTF. The CDR3 DNA sequence: TGTGCCTGGAGTGCAAATTTCTATGGCTACACCTTC.

V usage is TRBV27 and J usage is TRBJ1-5, with TRBD1 matching 7 bases. V shed 3 bases and J 2 bases; nucleotides not matched to a gene: 4. The CDR3 consists of 15 residues. Germline V lookup: CDR1 MNHEY, CDR2 SMNVEV (reference sequence). The CDR3: CASSFQGVGNQPQHF. For the CDR3, the DNA is TGTGCCAGCAGTTTCCAGGGGGTTGGCAATCAGCCCCAGCATTTT.

The chain recombines TRBV7-6 with TRBJ2-2; weak D call: TRBD1 (6 bases). The germline gives CDR1 SGHVS, CDR2 FNYEAQ. The CDR3 is 16 residues long. Trimming removed 5 bases at V and 0 bases at J, with 13 bases between. The CDR3 spells CASSLVRGSNTGELFF. CDR3 coding DNA: TGTGCCAGCAGCCTCGTCAGGGGCTCGAACACCGGGGAGCTGTTTTTT.

The genes are TRBV11-3 and TRBJ2-4; D call uncertain. The V end was cut by 5 bases, the J end by 9 bases, with 11 bases between. Germline V CDR1 and CDR2: SGHNT, YENEEA. This CDR3 spans 12 amino acids. The CDR3 reads CASSGSNSIQYF. The CDR3 nucleotides are TGTGCCAGCAGCGGTTCAAACAGCATTCAGTACTTC.

The chain joins TRBV19 to TRBJ1-2, with 9 bases that match TRBD1. The CDR3 extends over 15 amino acids. After removal of 5 bases from V and 4 bases from J, the junction contained 8 bases not matched to a gene. The germline gives CDR1 LNHDA, CDR2 SQIVND (reference sequence). The CDR3 here is CASSAGQGFFYGYTF. The DNA of the CDR3 is TGTGCCAGTAGTGCGGGACAGGGCTTTTTCTATGGCTACACCTTC.

The J gene is TRBJ2-1, the V gene TRBV5-4, with D perhaps TRBD1 (6 bases). The CDR3 consists of 13 residues. Trimming stripped 3 bases from V and 9 bases from J, with 13 bases between. Germline V gene sequence: CDR1 SGHNT, CDR2 YYREEE (reference sequence). The CDR3 coding sequence is TGTGCCAGCAGCTCCGGACAGTCGAGTGAGCAGTTCTTC. It is translated as CASSSGQSSEQFF.

V usage is TRBV7-3 and J usage is TRBJ2-1; D unresolved. This CDR3 has 12 residues. Trimming left V 6 bases short and J 7 bases short, with 10 bases between. Per germline, CDR1 SGHTA and CDR2 FQGTGA. The CDR3 DNA reads as TGTGCCAGCAGTCCCAACCGGAATGAGCAGTTCTTC. Translated, it gives CASSPNRNEQFF.

The CDR3 DNA follows: TGTGCCAGCAGCGGGGGACAGCCCCCCGGGACCCAGTACTTC. Translating it yields CASSGGQPPGTQYF. The chain uses TRBV9 and TRBJ2-5; 7 bases match TRBD1. CDR1 is SGDLS and CDR2 is YYNGEE in the germline V gene. The CDR3 consists of 14 residues. Trimming removed 3 bases from V and 7 bases from J; junction bases left unmatched: 9.

This clone was seen more than once but under ten times. The chain recombines TRBV14 with TRBJ2-7; no definite D call. The CDR3 is 14 amino acids. V was shortened by 0 bases and J by 6 bases, with 12 bases between the two germline ends. Germline CDR1 and CDR2: SGHDN and FVKESK. As DNA, the CDR3 is TGTGCCAGCAGCCAAGAATGGAGATCAGCCGAGCAGTACTTC. Translated: CASSQEWRSAEQYF.

This rearrangement joins TRBV29-1 to TRBJ1-1, with D unresolved. Deletions cut 6 bases from V and 6 bases from J, with 17 bases between. The CDR3 spans 13 residues. Per germline, CDR1 SQVTM and CDR2 ANQGSEA. The CDR3, as DNA: TGCAGCGTAAGCGCTACAACCGACGCTGAAGCTTTCTTT. Translated: CSVSATTDAEAFF.

This chain joins TRBV13 and TRBJ2-1, with 11 bases fitting TRBD2. The CDR3 is 20 amino acids. The trim removed 5 bases at V and 3 bases at J, leaving 18 bases unmatched. CDR1 is PRHDT and CDR2 is FYEKMQ in the germline V gene (reference sequence). This chain's CDR3 is CASSRTGTSGSFSNYNEQFF. The CDR3, as DNA: TGTGCCAGCAGCCGAACCGGGACTAGCGGCTCCTTCTCAAACTACAATGAGCAGTTCTTC.

V usage is TRBV19 and J usage is TRBJ2-1, with 8 bases fitting TRBD1. V lost 5 bases, J lost 2 bases, and 8 bases stayed unmatched. This CDR3 comprises 16 residues. Germline lookup yields CDR1 LNHDA and CDR2 SQIVND (reference sequence). The CDR3 reads CASSSYRGSTYNEQFF. CDR3 sequence (DNA): TGTGCCAGTAGTTCGTACAGGGGGTCGACCTACAATGAGCAGTTCTTC.

CDR3 sequence: CASSPGAASNQPQHF. The CDR3 DNA is TGTGCCAGCTCACCGGGAGCAGCTAGCAATCAGCCCCAGCATTTT. The gene calls are TRBV18 and TRBJ1-5; D is unresolved. The CDR3 runs to 15 residues. V dropped 3 bases and J dropped 0 bases, with 9 bases sitting between them. Germline V gene data show CDR1 as KGHSH and CDR2 as LQKENI.

This clone was seen a single time. V and J are TRBV29-1 and TRBJ2-1; 14 bases match TRBD2. The CDR3 has 16 residues. Germline V gives CDR1 SQVTM, CDR2 ANQGSEA. The trim removed 7 bases at V and 2 bases at J, leaving 7 bases unmatched. CDR3 coding DNA: TGCAGCGCAGGACTAGCGGGAGGTCCGGCCTACAATGAGCAGTTCTTC. This sequence encodes CSAGLAGGPAYNEQFF.

This clone turned up a few times. The chain is built from TRBV21-1 and TRBJ1-3; the D call in the table, TRBD1, was not verified against the DNA. TRBV21-1 is listed as a pseudogene. The CDR3 extends over 13 amino acids. CDR3 nucleotide sequence: TGTGCCAGCAGCAGTGGCCTTGGAAACACCATATATTTT. Translation gives CASSSGLGNTIYF.

The chain is built from TRBV6-1 and TRBJ1-2; D call uncertain. The CDR3 extends over 15 amino acids. V dropped 2 bases and J dropped 0 bases, with 10 bases sitting between them. CDR1 is MNHNS, CDR2 SASEGT, per germline. The CDR3 region has the DNA TGTGCCAGCAGTGAACTAGCACAGCCTAACTATGGCTACACCTTC. Translation: CASSELAQPNYGYTF.